The entry below gives a single T cell receptor beta chain sequence along with its context. This sample was included in a study of blood T cells in healthy people across ages. Isolation of PBMCs gave at least 7 million cells per sample. Looked up from germline, CDR1 is SGDLS and CDR2 is YYNGEE. The trim removed 4 bases at V and 8 bases at J, leaving 7 bases unmatched. CDR3 length: 14 amino acids. Sample-barcoded 5' priming and a J-beta primer mix drove a second PCR of 7 to 11 cycles. In TCRdb, the 5' RACE reads were re-called with MiXCR into one record per CDR3 protein. The data contain 1.8 million or so distinct CDR3 sequences, about 39% of them singletons.

The sample consisted of blood. The rearrangement links TRBV9 to TRBJ2-1; 9 bases fit TRBD1. The source of this sequence is a human donor in good health. Here the CDR3 DNA reads TGTGCCAGCAGCCCAAGACAGGGGGAGGATGAGCAGTTCTTC. Its translation: CASSPRQGEDEQFF.